Presented here are 8 T cell receptor beta chains from one specimen sequenced in a study of shared clonotypes between healthy human individuals. Assay used: immunoSEQ multiplex PCR; TCRdb lists only in-frame clones, some missing. Among 2 million to 3 million clones listed, 90% to 95% were seen once. Sequencing was carried out using naive CD4+ T cells from PBMCs. The subset is: CD45RA+ positively selected. The receptor set was obtained from a man aged 18 to 35 in good health. Some clones in this sample may be carry-over from other donors' samples.

The V and J genes are TRBV7-9 and TRBJ1-3; TRBD1 might be the D (5 bases). The V and J ends lost 8 bases and 0 bases respectively, with 11 bases between them. This CDR3 region has 14 residues. Germline lookup yields CDR1 SEHNR and CDR2 FQNEAQ (reference sequence). Written as DNA, the CDR3 is TGTGCCAGCTCCAACGGGGCCTCTGGAAACACCATATATTTT. As protein: CASSNGASGNTIYF.

The CDR3 DNA reads as TGTGCCAGCAGTGTGATCGGAGATACGCAGTATTTT. It codes for CASSVIGDTQYF. V and J are TRBV28 and TRBJ2-3; D not certain. Germline V gene sequence: CDR1 MDHEN, CDR2 SYDVKM. The CDR3 is made up of 12 amino acids. V shed 5 bases and J shed 5 bases, with 8 bases lying between them.

The V call is TRBV10-1, the J call TRBJ2-7, with no clear D. The germline V gene encodes CDR1 WNHNN and CDR2 SYGVQD (reference sequence). V was clipped by 6 bases and J by 6 bases, with 15 bases between them. This CDR3 region has 13 residues. This chain's CDR3 is CASSRRVGREQYF. CDR3 bases: TGCGCCAGCAGCCGTCGGGTAGGGCGCGAGCAGTACTTC.

The chain uses TRBV4-2 and TRBJ2-1; no definite D call. Germline CDR1 is LGHNA and CDR2 is YNFKEQ. V was trimmed by 0 bases and J by 8 bases, leaving 11 bases between them. The CDR3 has 14 amino acids. The CDR3 DNA sequence: TGTGCCAGCAGCCAAGAGGAGTTGGTCCATGAGCAGTTCTTC. The encoded protein is CASSQEELVHEQFF.

V usage is TRBV6-5 and J usage is TRBJ1-5; D perhaps matches TRBD1 (5 bases). Germline CDR1 reads MNHEY; CDR2 reads SVGAGI. There are 14 residues in the CDR3. The V end was cut by 5 bases, the J end by 0 bases, with 8 bases between. CDR3 protein: CASSTRVSNQPQHF. CDR3 coding DNA: TGTGCCAGCAGTACCAGGGTTAGCAATCAGCCCCAGCATTTT.

The chain combines TRBV9 with TRBJ2-5, with a weak D call TRBD1 (6 bases). Germline loops: CDR1 SGDLS, CDR2 YYNGEE. This CDR3 contains 14 residues. V gave up 4 bases and J gave up 4 bases, with 14 bases separating them. The CDR3 region is CASSPDSLGETQYF. The CDR3 DNA reads as TGTGCCAGCAGCCCGGACAGCTTAGGAGAGACCCAGTACTTC.

The chain uses TRBV18 and TRBJ1-3, with D tentatively TRBD1 (6 bases). CDR3 length equals 14 residues. Germline V gene sequence: CDR1 KGHSH, CDR2 LQKENI. V was shortened by 5 bases and J by 8 bases, with 16 bases between the two germline ends. CDR3 in amino acids: CASSNPGHVHTIYF. CDR3 nucleotides: TGTGCCAGCTCAAATCCGGGACACGTTCACACCATATATTTT. Full variable domain (missing parts from reference TRBV18 and TRBJ1-3): NAGVMQNPRHLVRRRGQEARLRCSPMKGHSHVYWYRQLPEEGLKFMVYLQKENIIDESGMPKERFSAEFPKEGPSILRIQQVVRGDSAAYFCASSNPGHVHTIYFGEGSWLTVV.

The chain uses TRBV5-1 and TRBJ2-5; 10 bases match TRBD2. The CDR3 extends over 15 amino acids. The J segment lost 1 base and the V segment lost 7 bases, leaving 7 bases of the junction unmatched. Per germline, CDR1 SGHRS and CDR2 YFSETQ. In DNA, the CDR3 is TGCGCCAGCGCCAACGGACTAGCGGCCCAAGAGACCCAGTACTTC. This gives the protein CASANGLAAQETQYF.